The 30 T cell receptor beta chains given below trace back to one sample, sequenced in a study of cytomegalovirus exposure and HLA in healthy donors. PCR primers comprised 60 Vbeta and 13 Jbeta primers. TCRdb's table, derived via immunoSEQ multiplex PCR, lists solely in-frame clones and lacks some. The data show 85,000 to 120,000 clones, 71% seen once. The sequenced sample consisted of PBMCs. Receptor source: a female donor in good health and CMV-seronegative.

This CDR3 is CASRPAGARHEQYF. Written as DNA, the CDR3 is TGCGCCAGCAGGCCGGCGGGGGCTCGGCACGAGCAGTACTTC. The chain employs TRBV5-1 and TRBJ2-7; tentatively, D is TRBD2 (7 bases). The CDR3 totals 14 residues. Germline V gives CDR1 SGHRS, CDR2 YFSETQ. The V and J ends lost 5 bases and 5 bases respectively, with 17 bases between them. The variable domain in full, completed from reference TRBV5-1 and TRBJ2-7, reads KAGVTQTPRYLIKTRGQQVTLSCSPISGHRSVSWYQQTPGQGLQFLFEYFSETQRNKGNFPGRFSGRQFSNSRSEMNVSTLELGDSALYLCASRPAGARHEQYFGPGTRLTVT.

V usage is TRBV2 and J usage is TRBJ1-3, with D perhaps matching TRBD1 (5 bases). Germline assignment: CDR1 SNHLY and CDR2 FYNNEI. This CDR3 is 16 amino acids long. V lost 5 bases and J lost 0, with 14 bases in between. CDR3 residues: CASSPRVGSSGNTIYF. DNA for the CDR3: TGTGCCAGCAGTCCCAGGGTTGGTAGCTCTGGAAACACCATATATTTT.

This chain connects TRBV6-1 to TRBJ2-2, with 9 bases identical to TRBD1. The germline CDR1 and CDR2 sequences are MNHNS and SASEGT. Unmatched junction bases numbered 6, after V lost 4 bases and J lost 6 bases. The CDR3 extends over 15 amino acids. Written as DNA, the CDR3 is TGTGCCAGCAGTGTTAGACAGGGGGGGCCCGGGGAGCTGTTTTTT. Translating it yields CASSVRQGGPGELFF.

V gene TRBV2 combines with J gene TRBJ2-3, with 10 bases matching TRBD2. V dropped 4 bases and J dropped 2; count of bases not matched to a gene: 6. This CDR3 spans 16 amino acids. Germline V gene data show CDR1 as SNHLY and CDR2 as FYNNEI. The CDR3 reads CASSVRTSGITDTQYF. The CDR3 DNA sequence: TGTGCCAGCAGTGTAAGGACTAGCGGTATCACAGATACGCAGTATTTT.

The V gene is TRBV10-3, the J gene TRBJ1-4; D remains unclear. CDR1 ENHRY and CDR2 SYGVKD come from the germline V gene. The CDR3 length is 13 residues. The ends were cut back, 10 bases at V and 2 bases at J, with 11 bases in the middle. In DNA form, the CDR3 reads TGTGCCACGGGGATCCGGACTAATGAAAAACTGTTTTTT. Residues: CATGIRTNEKLFF.

There are a few counts of this clone. This chain connects TRBV10-2 to TRBJ1-1; D not certain. The CDR3 is 11 amino acids. Trimming pared 6 bases from V and 3 bases from J, leaving 5 bases between. Germline assignment: CDR1 WSHSY and CDR2 SAAADI. CDR3: CASSADTEAFF. DNA for the CDR3: TGCGCCAGCAGCGCAGACACTGAAGCTTTCTTT.

The V call is TRBV11-3, the J call TRBJ2-5; 8 nucleotides agree with TRBD1. CDR3 length equals 14 residues. Trimming at V came to 5 bases and at J to 2 bases, leaving 4 bases not matched to a gene. Germline V gene data show CDR1 as SGHNT and CDR2 as YENEEA. CDR3 nucleotide sequence: TGTGCCAGCAGCCCCGGACAGGGACAAGAGACCCAGTACTTC. This encodes CASSPGQGQETQYF.

The J gene is TRBJ1-5, the V gene TRBV12-5; the D gene is possibly TRBD1 (5 bases). The V gene lost 0 bases and the J gene lost 1 base, with 13 bases spanning the gap. Germline assignment: CDR1 LGHNT and CDR2 FRNRAP. CDR3 length equals 17 residues. CDR3 amino acids: CASGLVLDGASNQPQHF. CDR3 nucleotide sequence: TGTGCTAGTGGTTTGGTATTGGATGGGGCCAGCAATCAGCCCCAGCATTTT.

The rearrangement joins TRBV9 to TRBJ2-3; D is perhaps TRBD1 (6 bases). The V end was cut by 1 base, the J end by 2 bases, with 20 bases between. Germline CDR1 and CDR2: SGDLS and YYNGEE. The CDR3 is 18 amino acids. The CDR3 protein is CASSVTGHGGPATDTQYF. CDR3 DNA sequence: TGTGCCAGCAGCGTAACGGGACATGGAGGCCCTGCCACAGATACGCAGTATTTT.

The chain joins TRBV5-1 to TRBJ2-3, with 9 nucleotides matching TRBD1. Germline loops: CDR1 SGHRS, CDR2 YFSETQ. The CDR3 sequence is 16 residues long. Germline trimming cut 3 bases from V and 4 bases from J; bases unmatched to any gene: 9. In DNA form, the CDR3 reads TGCGCCAGCAGCTCACAGGGGGCAAGTCAGGCAGATACGCAGTATTTT. It specifies CASSSQGASQADTQYF. The whole variable domain, remainder taken from reference TRBV5-1 and TRBJ2-3, is KAGVTQTPRYLIKTRGQQVTLSCSPISGHRSVSWYQQTPGQGLQFLFEYFSETQRNKGNFPGRFSGRQFSNSRSEMNVSTLELGDSALYLCASSSQGASQADTQYFGPGTRLTVL.

The V and J genes are TRBV4-2 and TRBJ2-3; a possible D gene is TRBD2 (7 bases). Between the trimmed V and J ends, which lost 0 bases and 0 bases, there was a span of 16 bases. The CDR3 is 18 amino acids. Germline loops: CDR1 LGHNA, CDR2 YNFKEQ. CDR3 sequence (DNA): TGTGCCAGCAGCCAAGAACGATTAGGGGGGGCGAGCACAGATACGCAGTATTTT. Amino acids: CASSQERLGGASTDTQYF.

Only a few counts were recorded for this clone. The V call is TRBV18, the J call TRBJ2-7, with D perhaps TRBD2 (5 bases). Trimming shortened V by 5 bases and J by 5 bases, and 10 bases separated the two germline ends. The CDR3 is 12 amino acids. CDR1 and CDR2 (germline): KGHSH, LQKENI. The CDR3 sequence is CASSRERDEQYF. CDR3 nucleotides: TGTGCCAGCTCAAGGGAGCGAGACGAGCAGTACTTC.

The chain uses TRBV28 and TRBJ2-7, with 8 bases matching TRBD2. Germline lookup yields CDR1 MDHEN and CDR2 SYDVKM. The CDR3 consists of 17 residues. V shed 5 bases and J 0 bases; nucleotides not matched to a gene: 12. DNA for the CDR3: TGTGCCAGCAGTCCCCCAGCGGGAGCCACGAGCTCCTACGAGCAGTACTTC. Translation gives CASSPPAGATSSYEQYF. Full variable domain (remainder filled in from reference TRBV28 and TRBJ2-7): DVKVTQSSRYLVKRTGEKVFLECVQDMDHENMFWYRQDPGLGLRLIYFSYDVKMKEKGDIPEGYSVSREKKERFSLILESASTNQTSMYLCASSPPAGATSSYEQYFGPGTRLTVT.

This clone was observed a single time. The chain recombines TRBV7-9 with TRBJ2-7; D is perhaps TRBD1 (5 bases). The germline V gene encodes CDR1 SEHNR and CDR2 FQNEAQ (reference sequence). Trimming removed 5 bases at V and 2 bases at J, with 10 bases between. The CDR3 spans 13 residues. This CDR3 reads CASSQGFAYEQYF. DNA for the CDR3: TGTGCCAGCAGCCAGGGATTTGCCTACGAGCAGTACTTC. Full variable domain (outside the CDR3, taken from reference TRBV7-9 and TRBJ2-7): DTGVSQNPRHKITKRGQNVTFRCDPISEHNRLYWYRQTLGQGPEFLTYFQNEAQLEKSRLLSDRFSAERPKGSFSTLEIQRTEQGDSAMYLCASSQGFAYEQYFGPGTRLTVT.

As DNA, the CDR3 is TGCGCCAGCAGCCCTCACGGGGGTCCCTACGAGCAGTACTTC. It codes for CASSPHGGPYEQYF. V usage is TRBV4-3 and J usage is TRBJ2-7; tentative D call: TRBD2 (6 bases). The germline gives CDR1 LGHNA, CDR2 YSLEER. V lost 4 bases to trimming and J lost 2 bases, with 12 bases between them. The CDR3 consists of 14 residues.

This rearrangement joins TRBV6-5 to TRBJ2-7; D may be TRBD2 (6 bases). Trimming took 5 bases from V and 4 from J, leaving 15 bases between them. CDR1 is MNHEY and CDR2 is SVGAGI in the germline V gene. The CDR3 has 14 residues. The CDR3 here is CASSLGLPRYEQYF. CDR3 nucleotides: TGTGCCAGCAGTCTGGGACTCCCCCGGTACGAGCAGTACTTC.

The chain recombines TRBV7-2 with TRBJ1-5; D may be TRBD1 (5 bases). This CDR3 comprises 14 residues. Per germline, CDR1 SGHTA and CDR2 FQGNSA. Trimming removed 5 bases at V and 7 bases at J, with 15 bases between. CDR3 residues: CASSSGGPPQPQHF. CDR3 coding DNA: TGTGCCAGCAGCAGCGGGGGTCCGCCCCAGCCCCAGCATTTT.

The rearrangement uses TRBV4-1 and TRBJ1-2, with a tentative D call TRBD1 (5 bases). This CDR3 is built from 13 residues. Trimming shortened V by 4 bases and J by 7 bases, and 13 bases separated the two germline ends. From germline, CDR1 is MGHRA and CDR2 YSYEKL. The CDR3 DNA reads TGCGCCAGCAGCCTCGATGGGGGGGTTGGCTACACCTTC. The encoded protein is CASSLDGGVGYTF.

This clone was detected only a few times. The chain is built from TRBV5-1 and TRBJ2-7; 8 bases are a match to TRBD1. Germline CDR1 reads SGHRS; CDR2 reads YFSETQ. V lost 0 bases and J lost 5; bases outside the gene matches: 7. The CDR3 loop spans 15 amino acids. CDR3 coding DNA: TGCGCCAGCAGCTTGGAAAGGACAGGGCTAGACGAGCAGTACTTC. Translated, it gives CASSLERTGLDEQYF. Complete variable domain (other parts from reference TRBV5-1 and TRBJ2-7): KAGVTQTPRYLIKTRGQQVTLSCSPISGHRSVSWYQQTPGQGLQFLFEYFSETQRNKGNFPGRFSGRQFSNSRSEMNVSTLELGDSALYLCASSLERTGLDEQYFGPGTRLTVT.

The chain couples TRBV30 to TRBJ1-1; the D is unclear. The germline V gene encodes CDR1 GTSNPN and CDR2 SVGIG (reference sequence). CDR3 length equals 10 residues. Deletions cut 2 bases from V and 6 bases from J, with 4 bases between. DNA for the CDR3: TGTGCCTGGAGTCGAGCTGAAGCTTTCTTT. The encoded protein is CAWSRAEAFF.

This clone was found once. A read error may produce the germline difference seen at one junction end. This specimen includes other DNA sequences encoding the same CDR3. The gene calls are TRBV5-4 and TRBJ1-4; tentatively, D is TRBD1 (6 bases). The CDR3 extends over 13 amino acids. CDR1 and CDR2 from the germline V gene are SGHNT and YYREEE (reference sequence). The CDR3 DNA sequence: TGTGCCAGCAGTTTGGGGGGCCAGGAAAAACTGTTTTTT. Translating gives CASSLGGQEKLFF. Drawing the rest from reference TRBV5-4 and TRBJ1-4, the complete variable domain is ETGVTQSPTHLIKTRGQQVTLRCSSQSGHNTVSWYQQALGQGPQFIFQYYREEENGRGNFPPRFSGLQFPNYSSELNVNALELDDSALYLCASSLGGQEKLFFGSGTQLSVL.

The chain has TRBV27 and TRBJ2-7, with 7 bases aligning to TRBD2. Losses at the gene ends were 4 bases for V and 5 bases for J; bases not matched to a gene: 11. Germline-derived CDR1 and CDR2 are MNHEY and SMNVEV (reference sequence). The CDR3 runs to 15 residues. The CDR3, as DNA: TGTGCCAGCAGTTCCCGGGGGGTCGGGGGACACGAGCAGTACTTC. It yields the protein CASSSRGVGGHEQYF.

The rearrangement uses TRBV5-1 and TRBJ1-2; TRBD1 agrees at 12 bases. Per germline, CDR1 SGHRS and CDR2 YFSETQ. With 0 bases clipped from V and 8 bases from J, the junction kept 11 bases outside the gene matches. The CDR3 spans 17 residues. In DNA, the CDR3 is TGCGCCAGCAGCTTGGCATCCGGGACAGGGGGCTTAGACGGCTACACCTTC. Encoded protein: CASSLASGTGGLDGYTF.

The J gene is TRBJ2-1, the V gene TRBV7-2; 11 bases agree with TRBD2. The CDR3 contains 15 residues. Germline V gene sequence: CDR1 SGHTA, CDR2 FQGNSA. J lost 4 bases, V lost 2 bases, and 1 base had no gene match. CDR3 sequence reads: CASSLLAGGYNEQFF. The CDR3 DNA follows: TGTGCCAGCAGCTTATTAGCGGGAGGGTACAATGAGCAGTTCTTC.

The genes are TRBV29-1 and TRBJ2-5, with 7 bases lining up with TRBD1. CDR3 length: 12 amino acids. Germline V gives CDR1 SQVTM, CDR2 ANQGSEA. Germline trimming cut 7 bases from V and 3 bases from J; bases unmatched to any gene: 5. This chain's CDR3 is CSGRTGEETQYF. Written as DNA, the CDR3 is TGCAGCGGCCGGACAGGTGAAGAGACCCAGTACTTC.

The sample holds a few counts of this clone. The chain uses TRBV10-3 and TRBJ2-7; TRBD1 agrees at 8 bases. Trimming at V came to 4 bases and at J to 3 bases, leaving 5 bases not matched to a gene. CDR1 is ENHRY, CDR2 SYGVKD, per germline. The CDR3 covers 14 residues. The CDR3 bases are TGTGCCATCAGTGTGACAGGGGTCAACTACGAGCAGTACTTC. Translation gives CAISVTGVNYEQYF.

There are a few counts of this clone. This sequence joins TRBV4-1 and TRBJ1-3, with D perhaps TRBD1 (5 bases). The CDR3 is 14 residues long. The V and J ends lost 0 bases and 8 bases respectively, with 11 bases between them. Germline V gives CDR1 MGHRA, CDR2 YSYEKL. The CDR3 sequence is CASSQDIQGDTIYF. In nucleotides, the CDR3 is TGCGCCAGCAGCCAAGACATCCAGGGTGACACCATATATTTT.

The chain employs TRBV18 and TRBJ1-1; D gene uncertain. V was cut by 3 bases and J by 1 base, with 9 bases left in between. Germline CDR1 KGHSH, CDR2 LQKENI. CDR3 length equals 14 residues. CDR3 nucleotide sequence: TGTGCCAGCTCACCCCCCCGCGGGAACACTGAAGCTTTCTTT. It is translated as CASSPPRGNTEAFF.

The chain carries TRBV4-3 and TRBJ2-3; maybe TRBD2 (5 bases). This CDR3 spans 13 amino acids. Trimming took off 4 bases at V and 5 bases at J, with 10 bases between the two ends. CDR1 is LGHNA and CDR2 is YSLEER in the germline V gene. The CDR3 spells CASSLDGGDTQYF. The CDR3 DNA reads as TGCGCCAGCAGCCTGGACGGAGGAGATACGCAGTATTTT.

Here the CDR3 reads CASSLSLYTNAVGETQYF. The CDR3 DNA follows: TGTGCCAGCAGCTTAAGCCTATATACTAATGCGGTTGGGGAGACCCAGTACTTC. This rearrangement joins TRBV7-8 to TRBJ2-5, with D unresolved. The CDR3 runs 18 residues. Trimming left V 2 bases short and J 5 bases short, with 24 bases between. Germline V gene data show CDR1 as SGHVS and CDR2 as FQNEAQ.